One and the same sample provided the 13 T cell receptor beta chains below, sequenced in a study of cytomegalovirus exposure and HLA in healthy donors. In the PCR, 60 Vbeta and 13 Jbeta primers were used. The protocol was immunoSEQ multiplex PCR, while the TCRdb copy is restricted to in-frame clones and leaves out a portion. Of some 170,000 clones in the sample, about 80% are singletons; the top ten hold roughly 6%. Sequenced sample: PBMCs. The receptor source for this set is a middle-aged man in good health and CMV-seropositive.

The genes are TRBV10-3 and TRBJ1-5; TRBD1 agrees at 12 bases. The V gene end was trimmed by 2 bases and the J gene end by 1 base; junction bases not matched to a gene: 6. The CDR3 length is 18 residues. Looked up from germline, CDR1 is ENHRY and CDR2 is SYGVKD. CDR3 nucleotides: TGTGCCATCAGTGAGGGTGGGACAGGGGGCATGAGCAATCAGCCCCAGCATTTT. The encoded protein is CAISEGGTGGMSNQPQHF.

J is TRBJ1-2 and V is TRBV19; TRBD1 might be the D (5 bases). Trimming removed 5 bases at V and 0 bases at J, with 10 bases between. CDR3 length: 14 residues. Germline V gene sequence: CDR1 LNHDA, CDR2 SQIVND (reference sequence). DNA for the CDR3: TGTGCCAGTAGTGCGCAGGGATCTAACTATGGCTACACCTTC. Translating gives CASSAQGSNYGYTF.

The chain joins TRBV2 to TRBJ2-7; 11 bases line up with TRBD2. The CDR3 sequence is 13 residues long. The germline V gene encodes CDR1 SNHLY and CDR2 FYNNEI. The ends lost 6 bases at V and 9 bases at J; junction bases unmatched: 7. This CDR3 reads CASRSGLAVWQYF. In nucleotides, the CDR3 is TGTGCCAGCAGGTCGGGACTAGCGGTATGGCAGTACTTC.

This clone was counted between two and nine times. The chain links TRBV9 to TRBJ2-2; D gene uncertain. The V end lost 2 bases, the J end lost 1 base, and 6 bases lay between the germline ends. Per the germline V gene, CDR1 is SGDLS and CDR2 is YYNGEE. The CDR3 totals 14 residues. The CDR3 sequence is CASSVSVNTGELFF. The DNA of the CDR3 is TGTGCCAGCAGCGTCAGTGTGAACACCGGGGAGCTGTTTTTT.

The chain uses TRBV5-4 and TRBJ2-7, with a possible D match to TRBD2 (5 bases). Germline V lookup: CDR1 SGHNT, CDR2 YYREEE (reference sequence). V gave up 4 bases and J gave up 0 bases, with 8 bases separating them. The CDR3 is 13 residues long. The CDR3 coding sequence is TGTGCCAGCAGCGCAGACTACTCCTACGAGCAGTACTTC. Translating gives CASSADYSYEQYF. Combining the CDR3 with reference TRBV5-4 and TRBJ2-7 gives the whole variable domain ETGVTQSPTHLIKTRGQQVTLRCSSQSGHNTVSWYQQALGQGPQFIFQYYREEENGRGNFPPRFSGLQFPNYSSELNVNALELDDSALYLCASSADYSYEQYFGPGTRLTVT.

The V gene is TRBV7-9, the J gene TRBJ2-6; TRBD2 is a possible D gene (5 bases). The CDR3 is 14 residues long. Trimming shortened V by 5 bases and J by 2 bases, and 7 bases separated the two germline ends. CDR1 and CDR2 (germline): SEHNR, FQNEAQ (reference sequence). CDR3 protein: CASSPRAGANVLTF. CDR3 in DNA: TGTGCCAGCAGCCCGCGGGCTGGGGCCAACGTCCTGACTTTC.

With regard to this clone: The junction departs from germline at one end; a sequencing error may be responsible. The V and J genes are TRBV29-1 and TRBJ2-1; D might be TRBD1 (5 bases). Germline CDR1 is SQVTM and CDR2 is ANQGSEA. This CDR3 has 11 residues. Written as DNA, the CDR3 is TGCAGCGTTCTATCCACGGACATCCCCCTCTTC. It specifies CSVLSTDIPLF.

V is TRBV5-1 and J is TRBJ2-3; TRBD1 is a possible D gene (6 bases). Germline-derived CDR1 and CDR2 are SGHRS and YFSETQ. The CDR3 spans 16 residues. With 0 bases removed from V and 4 bases from J, the gap between germline ends came to 15 bases. CDR3 region: CASSLARGRSADTQYF. DNA of the CDR3: TGCGCCAGCAGCTTGGCCAGGGGTCGGAGTGCAGATACGCAGTATTTT.

The rearrangement joins TRBV7-3 to TRBJ2-1, with TRBD2 matching over 10 bases. The CDR3 totals 15 residues. CDR1 SGHTA and CDR2 FQGTGA come from the germline V gene. The ends lost 5 bases at V and 4 bases at J; junction bases unmatched: 5. CDR3 in amino acids: CASSPLAGEYNEQFF. The CDR3 DNA is TGTGCCAGCAGCCCTCTAGCGGGGGAATACAATGAGCAGTTCTTC.

DNA for the CDR3: TGTGCCAGCTCAACTAGCGGGAATGAGCAGTTCTTC. It yields the protein CASSTSGNEQFF. The V gene is TRBV18, the J gene TRBJ2-1; the match to TRBD2 covers 9 bases. V shed 5 bases and J 7 bases; nucleotides not matched to a gene: 0. Germline CDR1 reads KGHSH; CDR2 reads LQKENI. The CDR3 has 12 residues.

The chain employs TRBV10-3 and TRBJ2-2, with 7 bases matching TRBD2. With V trimmed by 6 bases and J by 0 bases, 4 bases remained unmatched. CDR1 is ENHRY, CDR2 SYGVKD, per germline. CDR3 length equals 15 residues. CDR3 residues: CAIRTGTTNTGELFF. In nucleotides, the CDR3 is TGTGCCATCAGAACCGGGACTACGAACACCGGGGAGCTGTTTTTT.

This clone was observed a single time. In DNA form, the CDR3 reads TGTGCCACCAGCATAAGCCGTGTAGAACAACAGAGGGCGTGGGCCGGGGAGCTGTTTTTT. Translation: CATSISRVEQQRAWAGELFF. This chain links TRBV15 with TRBJ2-2, with D perhaps matching TRBD2 (5 bases). The CDR3 loop spans 20 amino acids. Trimming shortened V by 4 bases and J by 6 bases, and 30 bases separated the two germline ends. Germline loops: CDR1 LNHNV, CDR2 YYDKDF (reference sequence).

This clone was observed a handful of times. The chain uses TRBV6-6 and TRBJ2-3; the match to TRBD2 covers 12 bases. CDR1 is MNHNY and CDR2 is SVGAGI in the germline V gene (reference sequence). The J segment lost 7 bases and the V segment lost 5 bases, leaving 4 bases of the junction unmatched. The CDR3 extends over 14 amino acids. In nucleotides, the CDR3 is TGTGCCAGCAGTCCGACTAGCGGGAGAAATACGCAGTATTTT. Translated, it gives CASSPTSGRNTQYF.